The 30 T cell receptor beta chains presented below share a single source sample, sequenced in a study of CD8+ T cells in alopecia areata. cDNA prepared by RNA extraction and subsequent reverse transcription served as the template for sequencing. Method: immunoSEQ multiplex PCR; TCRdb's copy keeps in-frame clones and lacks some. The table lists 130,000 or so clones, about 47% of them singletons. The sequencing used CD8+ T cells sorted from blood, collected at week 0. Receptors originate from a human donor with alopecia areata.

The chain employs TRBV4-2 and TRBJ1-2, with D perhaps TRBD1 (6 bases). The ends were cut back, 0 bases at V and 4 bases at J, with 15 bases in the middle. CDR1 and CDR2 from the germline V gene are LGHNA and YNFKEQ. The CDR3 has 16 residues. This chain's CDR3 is CASSQDPTGLIYGYTF. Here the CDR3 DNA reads TGTGCCAGCAGCCAAGATCCGACAGGTTTGATCTATGGCTACACCTTC.

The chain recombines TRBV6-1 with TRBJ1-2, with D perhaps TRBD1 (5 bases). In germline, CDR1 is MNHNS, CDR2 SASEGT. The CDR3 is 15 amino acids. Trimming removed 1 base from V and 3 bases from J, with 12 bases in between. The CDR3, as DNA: TGTGCCAGCAGTGAAGGGTTGGTAGGGGACTATGGCTACACCTTC. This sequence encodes CASSEGLVGDYGYTF.

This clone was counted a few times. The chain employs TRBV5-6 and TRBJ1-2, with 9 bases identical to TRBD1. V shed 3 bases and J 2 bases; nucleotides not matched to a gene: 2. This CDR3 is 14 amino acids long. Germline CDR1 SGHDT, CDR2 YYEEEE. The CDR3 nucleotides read TGTGCCAGCAGCTGGGGGACAGGGAACTATGGCTACACCTTC. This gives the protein CASSWGTGNYGYTF.

As DNA, the CDR3 is TGTGCCAGCAGCCCAACAGGGGGTCTCATCGAGACCCAGTACTTC. Translated, it gives CASSPTGGLIETQYF. The chain couples TRBV7-9 to TRBJ2-5; 8 positions match TRBD1. CDR3 length equals 15 residues. Germline lookup yields CDR1 SEHNR and CDR2 FQNEAQ (reference sequence). Germline trimming cut 5 bases from V and 5 bases from J; bases unmatched to any gene: 10.

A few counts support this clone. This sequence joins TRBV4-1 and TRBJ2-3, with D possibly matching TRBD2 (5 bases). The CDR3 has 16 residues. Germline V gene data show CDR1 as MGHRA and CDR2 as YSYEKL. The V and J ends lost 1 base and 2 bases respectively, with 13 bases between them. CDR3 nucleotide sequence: TGCGCCAGCAGCCAAGCGGACTTCGGGTCCACAGATACGCAGTATTTT. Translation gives CASSQADFGSTDTQYF.

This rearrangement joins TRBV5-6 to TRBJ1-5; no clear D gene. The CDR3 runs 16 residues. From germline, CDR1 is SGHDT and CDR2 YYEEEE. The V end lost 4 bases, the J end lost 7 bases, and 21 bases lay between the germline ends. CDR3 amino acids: CASSLFRAGSGQPQHF. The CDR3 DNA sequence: TGTGCCAGCAGCCTGTTTCGGGCCGGGAGTGGGCAGCCCCAGCATTTT.

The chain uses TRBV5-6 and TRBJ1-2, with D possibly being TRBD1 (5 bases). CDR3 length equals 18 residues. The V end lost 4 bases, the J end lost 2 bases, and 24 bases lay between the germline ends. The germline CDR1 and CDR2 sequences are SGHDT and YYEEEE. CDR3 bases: TGTGCCAGCAGCCCTTCTAGGGACGTTGGAGAGACCAACTATGGCTACACCTTC. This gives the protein CASSPSRDVGETNYGYTF.

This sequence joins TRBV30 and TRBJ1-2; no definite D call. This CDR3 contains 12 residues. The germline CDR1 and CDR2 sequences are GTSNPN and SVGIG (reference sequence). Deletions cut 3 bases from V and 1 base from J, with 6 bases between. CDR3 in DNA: TGTGCCTGGAGGGAGATTAACTATGGCTACACCTTC. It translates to CAWREINYGYTF.

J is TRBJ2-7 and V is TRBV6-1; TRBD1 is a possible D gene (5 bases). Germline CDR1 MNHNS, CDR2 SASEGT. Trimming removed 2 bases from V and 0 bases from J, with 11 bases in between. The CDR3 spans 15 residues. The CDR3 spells CASSERTDSSYEQYF. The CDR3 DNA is TGTGCCAGCAGTGAACGTACCGACAGCTCCTACGAGCAGTACTTC.

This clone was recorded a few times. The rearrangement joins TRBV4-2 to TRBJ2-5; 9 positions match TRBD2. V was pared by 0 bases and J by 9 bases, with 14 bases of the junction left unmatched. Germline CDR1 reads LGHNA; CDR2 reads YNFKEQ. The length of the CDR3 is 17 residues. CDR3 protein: CASSQEKAGGPWVAQYF. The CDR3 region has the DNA TGTGCCAGCAGCCAAGAGAAAGCGGGGGGCCCGTGGGTGGCCCAGTACTTC.

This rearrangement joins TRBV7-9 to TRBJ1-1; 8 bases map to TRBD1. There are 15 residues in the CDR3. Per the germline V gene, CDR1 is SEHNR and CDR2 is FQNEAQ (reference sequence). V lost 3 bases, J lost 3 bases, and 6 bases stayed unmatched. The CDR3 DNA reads TGTGCCAGCAGCTTGGCAGGGGGCTATCACACTGAAGCTTTCTTT. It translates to CASSLAGGYHTEAFF.

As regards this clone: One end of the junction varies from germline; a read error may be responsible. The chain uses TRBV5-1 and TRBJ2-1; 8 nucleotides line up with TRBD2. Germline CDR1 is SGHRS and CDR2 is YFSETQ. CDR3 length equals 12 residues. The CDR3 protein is CASSLEGLELFF. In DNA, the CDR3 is TGCGCCAGCAGCTTGGAGGGACTAGAGCTGTTCTTC.

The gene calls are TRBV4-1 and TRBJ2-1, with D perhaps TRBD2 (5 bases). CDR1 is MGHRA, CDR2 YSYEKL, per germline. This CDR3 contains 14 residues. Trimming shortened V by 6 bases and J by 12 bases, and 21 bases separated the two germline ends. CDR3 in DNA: TGCGCCAGCAGACCCGAAATAGCTAGCTTGTGGCAGTTCTTC. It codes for CASRPEIASLWQFF.

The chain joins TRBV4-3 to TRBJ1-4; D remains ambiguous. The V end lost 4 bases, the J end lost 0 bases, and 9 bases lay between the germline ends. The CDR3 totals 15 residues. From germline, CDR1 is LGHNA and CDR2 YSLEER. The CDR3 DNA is TGCGCCAGCAGCCCCACTTTTGCAACTAATGAAAAACTGTTTTTT. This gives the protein CASSPTFATNEKLFF.

CDR3 nucleotides: TGTGCCAGCAGTTGGTACGGGGAAAACACCGGGGAGCTGTTTTTT. The encoded protein is CASSWYGENTGELFF. The genes are TRBV27 and TRBJ2-2; a weak D match, TRBD2 (5 bases). This CDR3 region has 15 residues. The V and J ends lost 4 bases and 2 bases respectively, with 11 bases between them. The germline CDR1 and CDR2 sequences are MNHEY and SMNVEV (reference sequence).

CDR3 in amino acids: CASSQDLGQNYEQYF. CDR3 sequence (DNA): TGCGCCAGCAGCCAAGATTTGGGACAAAACTACGAGCAGTACTTC. This rearrangement joins TRBV4-1 to TRBJ2-7, with D possibly matching TRBD1 (6 bases). The V gene's germline CDR1 is MGHRA and CDR2 YSYEKL. This CDR3 has 15 amino acids. Trimming stripped 0 bases from V and 3 bases from J, with 12 bases between.

CDR3 loop: CASSPWDRDTGELFF. CDR3 coding DNA: TGTGCCAGCAGCCCCTGGGACAGAGACACCGGGGAGCTGTTTTTT. The chain links TRBV7-9 to TRBJ2-2, with TRBD1 matching 7 bases. Unmatched junction bases numbered 6, after V lost 5 bases and J lost 3 bases. The CDR3 totals 15 residues. CDR1 SEHNR and CDR2 FQNEAQ come from the germline V gene (reference sequence).

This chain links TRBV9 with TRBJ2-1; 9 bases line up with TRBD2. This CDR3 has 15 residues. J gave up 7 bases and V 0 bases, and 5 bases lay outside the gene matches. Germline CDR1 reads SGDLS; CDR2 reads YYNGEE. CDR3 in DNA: TGTGCCAGCAGCGTAGTCCCTAGCGGGGTGAATGAGCAGTTCTTC. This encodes CASSVVPSGVNEQFF.

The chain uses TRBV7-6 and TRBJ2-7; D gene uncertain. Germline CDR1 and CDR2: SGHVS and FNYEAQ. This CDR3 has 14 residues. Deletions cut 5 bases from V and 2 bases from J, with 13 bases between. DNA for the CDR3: TGTGCCAGCAGCCAGTCCGAATCTACCTACGAGCAGTACTTC. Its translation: CASSQSESTYEQYF.

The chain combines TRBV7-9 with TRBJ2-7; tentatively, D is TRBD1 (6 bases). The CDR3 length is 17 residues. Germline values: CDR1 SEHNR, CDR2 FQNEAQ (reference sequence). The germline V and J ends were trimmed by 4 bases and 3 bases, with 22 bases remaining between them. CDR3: CASSSPRDTGSIYEQYF. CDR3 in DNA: TGTGCCAGCAGCTCGCCCCGGGACACAGGGTCCATCTACGAGCAGTACTTC.

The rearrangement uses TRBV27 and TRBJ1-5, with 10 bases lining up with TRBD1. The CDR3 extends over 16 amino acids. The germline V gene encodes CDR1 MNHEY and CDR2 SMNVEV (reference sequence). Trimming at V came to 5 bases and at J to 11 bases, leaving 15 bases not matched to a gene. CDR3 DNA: TGTGCCAGCAGTCCGTGGACAGGGGGGACGGTTAAGGCCCAGCATTTT. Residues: CASSPWTGGTVKAQHF.

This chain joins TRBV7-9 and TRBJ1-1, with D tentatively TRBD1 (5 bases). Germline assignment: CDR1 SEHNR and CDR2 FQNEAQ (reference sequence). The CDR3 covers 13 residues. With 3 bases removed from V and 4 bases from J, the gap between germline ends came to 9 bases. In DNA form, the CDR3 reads TGTGCCAGCAGCTTGGGCAGGGTCACTGAAGCTTTCTTT. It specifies CASSLGRVTEAFF. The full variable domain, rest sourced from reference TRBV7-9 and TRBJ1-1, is DTGVSQNPRHKITKRGQNVTFRCDPISEHNRLYWYRQTLGQGPEFLTYFQNEAQLEKSRLLSDRFSAERPKGSFSTLEIQRTEQGDSAMYLCASSLGRVTEAFFGQGTRLTVV.

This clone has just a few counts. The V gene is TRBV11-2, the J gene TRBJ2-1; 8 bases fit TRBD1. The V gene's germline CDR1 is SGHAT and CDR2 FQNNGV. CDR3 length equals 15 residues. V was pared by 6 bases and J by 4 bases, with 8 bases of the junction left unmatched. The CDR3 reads CASSSQGANYNEQFF. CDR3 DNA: TGTGCCAGCAGTTCTCAGGGGGCCAATTACAATGAGCAGTTCTTC.

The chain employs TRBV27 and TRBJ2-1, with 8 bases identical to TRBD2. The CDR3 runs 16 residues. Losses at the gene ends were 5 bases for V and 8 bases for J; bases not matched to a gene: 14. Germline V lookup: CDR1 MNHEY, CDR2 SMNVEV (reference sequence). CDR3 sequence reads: CASSPTVGAGGDEQFF. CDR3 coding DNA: TGTGCCAGCAGTCCCACCGTGGGGGCGGGGGGTGATGAGCAGTTCTTC.

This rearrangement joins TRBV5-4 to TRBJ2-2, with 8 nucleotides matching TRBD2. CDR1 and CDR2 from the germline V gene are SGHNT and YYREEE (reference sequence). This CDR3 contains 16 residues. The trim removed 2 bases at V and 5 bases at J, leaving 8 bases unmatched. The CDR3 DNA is TGTGCCAGCAGCTTCTTAACGGGGGGGCGAACCGGGGAGCTGTTTTTT. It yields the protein CASSFLTGGRTGELFF.

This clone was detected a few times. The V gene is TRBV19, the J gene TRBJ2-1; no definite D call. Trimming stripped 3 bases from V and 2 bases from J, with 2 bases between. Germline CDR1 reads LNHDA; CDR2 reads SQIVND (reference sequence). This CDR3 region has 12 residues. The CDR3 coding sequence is TGTGCCAGTAGTATCGCCTACAATGAGCAGTTCTTC. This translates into CASSIAYNEQFF.

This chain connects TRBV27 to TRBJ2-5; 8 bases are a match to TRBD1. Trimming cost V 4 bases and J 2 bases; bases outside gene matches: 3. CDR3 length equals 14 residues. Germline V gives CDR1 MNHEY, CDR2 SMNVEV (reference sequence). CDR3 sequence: CASSYTGGQETQYF. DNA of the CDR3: TGTGCCAGCAGTTACACAGGGGGACAAGAGACCCAGTACTTC.

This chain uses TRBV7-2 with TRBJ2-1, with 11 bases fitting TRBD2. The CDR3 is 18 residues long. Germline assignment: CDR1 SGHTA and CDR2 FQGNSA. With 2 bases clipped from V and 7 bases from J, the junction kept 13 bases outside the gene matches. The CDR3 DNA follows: TGTGCCAGCAGCTTATTTGTCCCGACTAGCGGGGACCGGAATGAGCAGTTCTTC. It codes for CASSLFVPTSGDRNEQFF.

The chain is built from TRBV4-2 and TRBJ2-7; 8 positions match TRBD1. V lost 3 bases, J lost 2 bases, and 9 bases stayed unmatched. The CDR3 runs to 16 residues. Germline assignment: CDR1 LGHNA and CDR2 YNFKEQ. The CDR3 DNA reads TGTGCCAGCAGCCAGGGTTCGGAGGACAGGGCCTACGAGCAGTACTTC. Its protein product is CASSQGSEDRAYEQYF.

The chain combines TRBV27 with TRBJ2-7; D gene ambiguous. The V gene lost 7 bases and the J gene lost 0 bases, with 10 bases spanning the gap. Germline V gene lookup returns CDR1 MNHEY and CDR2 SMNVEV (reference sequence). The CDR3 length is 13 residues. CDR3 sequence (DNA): TGTGCCAGCAAGGACGAACACTCCTACGAGCAGTACTTC. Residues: CASKDEHSYEQYF.